This TCR beta chain was recorded in a study of blood T cell repertoires in COVID-19. The overall study: Samples came from the United States, Italy and Spain, spanning acute and convalescent COVID-19. T cells, B-cell-depleted T cells, or PBMCs provided the cDNA or gDNA that served as material.

The CDR3 spans 17 residues. J gave up 3 bases and V 5 bases, and 14 bases lay outside the gene matches. Germline-derived CDR1 and CDR2 are SGHTA and FQGNSA. The authors' processing: Reference gene primer amplification yielded estimated nucleated cell counts. Sequencing was performed with immunoSEQ multiplex PCR; in TCRdb, only in-frame clones are kept and a portion is missing. V and J calls and clone size are those listed in that table; D and trimming were worked out from the DNA. The repertoire holds 15,000 to 20,000 clones, with around 80% as singletons. This clonotype was obtained from a man aged 35-49 years with active or convalescent COVID-19. The sample taken for sequencing was peripheral blood. V and J are TRBV7-2 and TRBJ2-3; 7 bases match TRBD2. In DNA form, the CDR3 reads TGTGCCAGCAGCCCTAGGGGTGGGGGGGTTGGAACAGATACGCAGTATTTT. Translation: CASSPRGGGVGTDTQYF.